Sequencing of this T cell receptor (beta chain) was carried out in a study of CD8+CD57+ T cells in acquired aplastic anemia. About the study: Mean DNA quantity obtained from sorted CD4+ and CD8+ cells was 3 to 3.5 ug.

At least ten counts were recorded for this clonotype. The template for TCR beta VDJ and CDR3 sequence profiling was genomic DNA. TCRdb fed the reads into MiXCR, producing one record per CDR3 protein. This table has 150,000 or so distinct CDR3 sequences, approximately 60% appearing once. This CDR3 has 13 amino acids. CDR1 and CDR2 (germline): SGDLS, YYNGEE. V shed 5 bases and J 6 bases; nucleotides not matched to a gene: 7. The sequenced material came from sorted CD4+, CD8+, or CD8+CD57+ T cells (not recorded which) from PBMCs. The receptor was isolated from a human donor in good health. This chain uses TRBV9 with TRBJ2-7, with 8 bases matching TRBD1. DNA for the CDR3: TGTGCCAGCAGTCTTGGACAGGGTGCCGAGCAGTACTTC. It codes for CASSLGQGAEQYF.